Presented here are 21 T cell receptor beta chains from one specimen sequenced in a study of blood T cell repertoires in COVID-19. Here immunoSEQ multiplex PCR was the method, and the copy in TCRdb shows in-frame clones only, minus some. The sample carries 410,000 or so clones, 75% to 90% recorded once. The sample was peripheral blood. Source of these receptors: a woman in her thirties or forties with COVID-19, enrolled during active disease.

The chain couples TRBV6-1 to TRBJ2-4; D is unresolved. Germline assignment: CDR1 MNHNS and CDR2 SASEGT. V was shortened by 2 bases and J by 0 bases, with 2 bases between the two germline ends. The CDR3 spans 13 residues. CDR3 protein: CASSELAKNIQYF. In DNA form, the CDR3 reads TGTGCCAGCAGTGAACTAGCCAAAAACATTCAGTACTTC.

V is TRBV6-2 or TRBV6-3 and J is TRBJ2-3, with 12 positions matching TRBD2. Germline V lookup: CDR1 MNHEY, CDR2 SVGEGT. Losses at the gene ends were 4 bases for V and 0 bases for J; bases not matched to a gene: 11. The CDR3 has 19 residues. This CDR3 reads CASSSRTSGTGYSTDTQYF. The CDR3 DNA sequence: TGTGCCAGCAGTTCCAGGACTAGCGGGACGGGGTATAGCACAGATACGCAGTATTTT.

This chain connects TRBV9 to TRBJ2-3, with D possibly matching TRBD1 (6 bases). The CDR3 has 11 amino acids. Germline loops: CDR1 SGDLS, CDR2 YYNGEE. The ends were cut back, 5 bases at V and 6 bases at J, with 7 bases in the middle. CDR3 bases: TGTGCCAGCAGTAGGGGGGATACGCAGTATTTT. Its translation: CASSRGDTQYF.

The CDR3 is CASSTGQLNTEAFF. In nucleotides, the CDR3 is TGTGCCAGCAGCACGGGACAGTTGAACACTGAAGCTTTCTTT. The chain uses TRBV21-1 and TRBJ1-1; the table's D gene call, TRBD1, was not cross checked with the DNA. TRBV21-1 is recorded as a pseudogene. CDR3 length: 14 residues.

The rearrangement uses TRBV7-2 and TRBJ2-5; 7 nucleotides line up with TRBD2. The V segment lost 4 bases and the J segment 6 bases; nucleotides outside the gene matches: 2. From germline, CDR1 is SGHTA and CDR2 FQGNSA. The CDR3 length is 12 residues. CDR3 DNA: TGTGCCAGCAGCTGGGGGGGTCAGACCCAGTACTTC. This codes for CASSWGGQTQYF.

The chain is built from TRBV9 and TRBJ2-5; D is perhaps TRBD2 (6 bases). Trimming removed 1 base at V and 2 bases at J, with 27 bases between. Germline assignment: CDR1 SGDLS and CDR2 YYNGEE. The CDR3 runs 20 residues. This CDR3 is CASSVSLGGALTNNQETQYF. Here the CDR3 DNA reads TGTGCCAGCAGCGTATCGTTAGGCGGGGCCCTAACCAACAATCAAGAGACCCAGTACTTC.

The chain recombines TRBV18 with TRBJ1-1; the match to TRBD1 covers 9 bases. Trimming took 3 bases from V and 2 from J; bases not matched to a gene: 4. In germline, CDR1 is KGHSH, CDR2 LQKENI. The CDR3 is made up of 15 amino acids. The CDR3 spells CASSPGTGPNTEAFF. The CDR3 DNA follows: TGTGCCAGCTCACCCGGGACAGGGCCTAACACTGAAGCTTTCTTT.

V gene TRBV11-2 combines with J gene TRBJ2-2, with D perhaps matching TRBD1 (6 bases). Trimming removed 5 bases at V and 0 bases at J, with 16 bases between. Germline V gene data show CDR1 as SGHAT and CDR2 as FQNNGV. The CDR3 totals 17 residues. The CDR3: CASSPRTGGANTGELFF. In nucleotides, the CDR3 is TGTGCCAGCAGCCCCAGAACTGGGGGCGCGAACACCGGGGAGCTGTTTTTT.

CDR3 loop: CAWRAGTSNYGYTF. In nucleotides, the CDR3 is TGTGCCTGGAGGGCGGGGACTTCCAACTATGGCTACACCTTC. The chain carries TRBV30 and TRBJ1-2; possibly TRBD1 for D (5 bases). Germline lookup yields CDR1 GTSNPN and CDR2 SVGIG (reference sequence). V lost 3 bases to trimming and J lost 2 bases, with 13 bases between them. This CDR3 contains 14 residues.

V is TRBV10-3 and J is TRBJ2-1, with 8 bases lining up with TRBD1. Germline lookup yields CDR1 ENHRY and CDR2 SYGVKD. V lost 3 bases to trimming and J lost 9 bases; unmatched junction nucleotides: 4. This CDR3 is built from 13 residues. CDR3 bases: TGTGCCATCAGTGAAAGAGGGACAGGTGAGCAGTTCTTC. Protein sequence: CAISERGTGEQFF.

J is TRBJ1-5 and V is TRBV15, with TRBD1 matching over 10 bases. V shed 6 bases and J 2 bases; nucleotides not matched to a gene: 1. The CDR3 runs 14 residues. The V gene's germline CDR1 is LNHNV and CDR2 YYDKDF (reference sequence). CDR3 sequence: CATRGTGGNQPQHF. The DNA of the CDR3 is TGTGCCACCAGGGGGACAGGGGGCAATCAGCCCCAGCATTTT.

This clone was picked up one time. The chain carries TRBV10-3 and TRBJ2-3; 8 positions agree with TRBD1. The CDR3 extends over 14 amino acids. Per the germline V gene, CDR1 is ENHRY and CDR2 is SYGVKD. The V and J ends lost 7 bases and 3 bases, in that order; junction bases with no gene match: 6. The CDR3 protein is CAITSTGGTDTQYF. As DNA, the CDR3 is TGTGCCATCACTTCTACAGGGGGTACAGATACGCAGTATTTT.

The chain joins TRBV6-6 to TRBJ1-2; TRBD1 aligns across 10 bases. Germline trimming cut 0 bases from V and 6 bases from J; bases unmatched to any gene: 7. This CDR3 is built from 16 residues. Looked up from germline, CDR1 is MNHNY and CDR2 is SVGAGI (reference sequence). The CDR3 protein is CASSYSETGGANGYTF. In DNA, the CDR3 is TGTGCCAGCAGTTACTCCGAGACAGGGGGCGCGAATGGCTACACCTTC.

This clone was counted a single time. The chain uses TRBV24-1 and TRBJ1-2, with D perhaps matching TRBD1 (6 bases). Trimming took 4 bases from V and 3 from J, leaving 11 bases between them. The CDR3 runs 14 residues. Germline CDR1 reads KGHDR; CDR2 reads SFDVKD. CDR3 DNA: TGTGCCACCAGTGAGAATGACAGGTACTATGGCTACACCTTC. Its translation: CATSENDRYYGYTF.

The chain recombines TRBV19 with TRBJ2-7; 7 nucleotides match TRBD1. The CDR3 totals 15 residues. Germline assignment: CDR1 LNHDA and CDR2 SQIVND (reference sequence). Losses at the gene ends were 5 bases for V and 2 bases for J; bases not matched to a gene: 9. CDR3 residues: CASSAETGKAYEQYF. CDR3 in DNA: TGTGCCAGTAGTGCCGAGACAGGGAAGGCCTACGAGCAGTACTTC.

This clone was seen a single time. The rearrangement links TRBV10-3 to TRBJ1-5; D unclear. The ends were cut back, 3 bases at V and 7 bases at J, with 16 bases in the middle. The CDR3 spans 15 residues. Germline loops: CDR1 ENHRY, CDR2 SYGVKD. The CDR3 nucleotides read TGTGCCATCAGTGATGGTGGAGCAGCGAACCAGCCCCAGCATTTT. This gives the protein CAISDGGAANQPQHF.

V and J are TRBV30 and TRBJ1-1; D unresolved. Trimming cost V 5 bases and J 3 bases, with 13 bases left between them. The V gene's germline CDR1 is GTSNPN and CDR2 SVGIG (reference sequence). The CDR3 is made up of 13 amino acids. This CDR3 reads CAWSIRADTEAFF. DNA of the CDR3: TGTGCCTGGTCGATACGCGCCGACACTGAAGCTTTCTTT.

The rearrangement joins TRBV7-2 to TRBJ2-1; TRBD2 might be the D (5 bases). Germline-derived CDR1 and CDR2 are SGHTA and FQGNSA. The CDR3 contains 13 residues. Trimming stripped 0 bases from V and 8 bases from J, with 8 bases between. CDR3 region: CASSLAYGDEQFF. The CDR3 coding sequence is TGTGCCAGCAGCTTAGCCTACGGGGATGAGCAGTTCTTC.

This clone has a single count. The genes are TRBV6-2 or TRBV6-3 and TRBJ2-7; maybe TRBD2 (6 bases). The CDR3 has 19 residues. Trimming shortened V by 3 bases and J by 0 bases, and 24 bases separated the two germline ends. Germline CDR1 reads MNHEY; CDR2 reads SVGEGT. The CDR3 bases are TGTGCCAGCAGTTATGAGGCCCCGGAGGGCCTTAGGCCCTCCTACGAGCAGTACTTC. As protein: CASSYEAPEGLRPSYEQYF.

The rearrangement uses TRBV7-8 and TRBJ2-1; 11 positions match TRBD2. The CDR3 sequence is 18 residues long. Germline trimming cut 4 bases from V and 4 bases from J; bases unmatched to any gene: 12. Germline V gene lookup returns CDR1 SGHVS and CDR2 FQNEAQ. The CDR3 loop reads CASSWGASGGSPYNEQFF. Here the CDR3 DNA reads TGTGCCAGCAGCTGGGGGGCTAGCGGGGGGTCCCCGTACAATGAGCAGTTCTTC. Complete variable domain (other parts from reference TRBV7-8 and TRBJ2-1): GAGVSQSPRYKVAKRGQDVALRCDPISGHVSLFWYQQALGQGPEFLTYFQNEAQLDKSGLPSDRFFAERPEGSVSTLKIQRTQQEDSAVYLCASSWGASGGSPYNEQFFGPGTRLTVL.

This clone was detected once. The chain uses TRBV7-8 and TRBJ2-3; D ambiguous. With 4 bases removed from V and 4 bases from J, the gap between germline ends came to 12 bases. The germline V gene encodes CDR1 SGHVS and CDR2 FQNEAQ. This CDR3 comprises 14 residues. The CDR3 nucleotides read TGTGCCAGCAGCTCGAAAGGAGTGCCAGATACGCAGTATTTT. This translates into CASSSKGVPDTQYF.